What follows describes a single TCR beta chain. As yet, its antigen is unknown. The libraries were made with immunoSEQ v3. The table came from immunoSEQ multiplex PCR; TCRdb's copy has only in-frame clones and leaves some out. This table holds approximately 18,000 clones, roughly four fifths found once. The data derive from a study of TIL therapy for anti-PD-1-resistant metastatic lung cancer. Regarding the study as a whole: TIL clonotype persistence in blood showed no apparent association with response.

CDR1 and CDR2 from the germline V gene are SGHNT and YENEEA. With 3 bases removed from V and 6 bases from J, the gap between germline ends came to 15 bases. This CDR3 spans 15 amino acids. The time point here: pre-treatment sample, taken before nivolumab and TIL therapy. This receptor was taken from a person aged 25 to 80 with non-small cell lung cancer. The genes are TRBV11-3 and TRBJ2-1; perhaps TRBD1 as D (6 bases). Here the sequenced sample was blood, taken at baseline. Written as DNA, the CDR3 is TGTGCCAGCAGCTTCAGGGGCTCCCCGCGCAATGAGCAGTTCTTC. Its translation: CASSFRGSPRNEQFF.